This T cell receptor beta chain was retrieved from a study of blood T cells in healthy people across ages. General observations from the study: There was no known CMV status for donors, so expanded clonotype changes were possibly confounded.

Primed by a sample-barcoded 5' primer and a J-beta primer mix, a second PCR proceeded for roughly 6 to 12 cycles. TCRdb reprocessed the 5' RACE reads via MiXCR and lists one record per CDR3 protein. The sample includes about 290,000 distinct CDR3 sequences, about 25% seen only once; the top ten take around 29%. There are a few counts of this clonotype. Its antigen is unidentified. The sequencing input was blood. The receptor was derived from a woman aged 70-85 years in good health.

The CDR3 bases are TGTGCCAGCAGCCGTGGACAGGTTGGTTCTGAAGCTTTCTTT. Its protein is CASSRGQVGSEAFF. This chain uses TRBV3-1 with TRBJ1-1, with TRBD1 matching over 7 bases. Germline CDR1 and CDR2: LGHDT and YNNKEL (reference sequence). Unmatched junction bases numbered 8, after V lost 4 bases and J lost 6 bases. The CDR3 length is 14 residues.